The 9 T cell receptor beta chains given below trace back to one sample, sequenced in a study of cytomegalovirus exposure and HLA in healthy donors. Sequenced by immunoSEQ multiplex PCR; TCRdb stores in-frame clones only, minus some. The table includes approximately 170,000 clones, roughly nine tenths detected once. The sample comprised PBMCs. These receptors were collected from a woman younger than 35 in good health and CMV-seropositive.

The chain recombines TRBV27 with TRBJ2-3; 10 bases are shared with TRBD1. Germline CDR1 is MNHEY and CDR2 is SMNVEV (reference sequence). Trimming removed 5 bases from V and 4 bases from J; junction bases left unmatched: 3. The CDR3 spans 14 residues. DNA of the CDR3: TGTGCCAGCAGTGCGACAGGGGGCTCAGATACGCAGTATTTT. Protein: CASSATGGSDTQYF.

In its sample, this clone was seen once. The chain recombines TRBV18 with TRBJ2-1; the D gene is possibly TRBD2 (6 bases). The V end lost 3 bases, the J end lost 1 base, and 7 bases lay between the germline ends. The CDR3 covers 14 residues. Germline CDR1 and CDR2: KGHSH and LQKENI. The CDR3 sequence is CASSPAGSYNEQFF. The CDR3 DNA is TGTGCCAGCTCACCGGCGGGGTCCTACAATGAGCAGTTCTTC.

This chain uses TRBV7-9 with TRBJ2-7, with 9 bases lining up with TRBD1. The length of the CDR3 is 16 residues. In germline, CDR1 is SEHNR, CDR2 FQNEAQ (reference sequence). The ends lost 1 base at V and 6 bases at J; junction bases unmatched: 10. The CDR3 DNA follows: TGTGCCAGCAGCTTAGTGCGGCGGGACAGGGCGTTCGAGCAGTACTTC. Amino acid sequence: CASSLVRRDRAFEQYF. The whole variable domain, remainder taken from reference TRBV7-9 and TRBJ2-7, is DTGVSQNPRHKITKRGQNVTFRCDPISEHNRLYWYRQTLGQGPEFLTYFQNEAQLEKSRLLSDRFSAERPKGSFSTLEIQRTEQGDSAMYLCASSLVRRDRAFEQYFGPGTRLTVT.

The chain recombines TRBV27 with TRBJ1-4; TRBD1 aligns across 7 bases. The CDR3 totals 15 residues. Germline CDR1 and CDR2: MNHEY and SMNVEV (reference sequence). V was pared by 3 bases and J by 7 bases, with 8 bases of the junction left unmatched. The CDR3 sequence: CASSLEGAAGEKLFF. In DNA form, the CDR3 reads TGTGCCAGCAGTTTGGAGGGGGCGGCCGGTGAAAAACTGTTTTTT.

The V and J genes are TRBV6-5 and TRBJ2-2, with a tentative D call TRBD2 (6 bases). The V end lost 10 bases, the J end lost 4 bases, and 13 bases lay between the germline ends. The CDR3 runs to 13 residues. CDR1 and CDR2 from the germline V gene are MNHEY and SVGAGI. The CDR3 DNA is TGTGCCACATATAAGGGAGGCACCGGGGAGCTGTTTTTT. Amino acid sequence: CATYKGGTGELFF.

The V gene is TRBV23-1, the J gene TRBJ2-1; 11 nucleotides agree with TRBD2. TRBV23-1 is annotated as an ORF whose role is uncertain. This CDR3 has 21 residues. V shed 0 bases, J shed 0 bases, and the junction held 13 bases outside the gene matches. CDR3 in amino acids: CASSQSLAGGRPYSSYNEQFF. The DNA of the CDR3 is TGCGCCAGCAGTCAATCGCTAGCGGGAGGAAGGCCCTATAGCTCCTACAATGAGCAGTTCTTC.

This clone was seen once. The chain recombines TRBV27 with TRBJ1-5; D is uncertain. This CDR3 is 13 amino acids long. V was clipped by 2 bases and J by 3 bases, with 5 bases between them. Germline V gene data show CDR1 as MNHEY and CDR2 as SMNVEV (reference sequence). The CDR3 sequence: CASSLGLNQPQHF. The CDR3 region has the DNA TGTGCCAGCAGTTTAGGGCTCAATCAGCCCCAGCATTTT.

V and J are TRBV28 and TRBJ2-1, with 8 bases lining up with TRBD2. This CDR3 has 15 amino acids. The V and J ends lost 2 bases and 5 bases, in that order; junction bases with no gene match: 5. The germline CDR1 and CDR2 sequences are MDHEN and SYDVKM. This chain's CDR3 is CASSLGLARDNEQFF. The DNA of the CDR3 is TGTGCCAGCAGTTTAGGACTAGCACGAGACAATGAGCAGTTCTTC.

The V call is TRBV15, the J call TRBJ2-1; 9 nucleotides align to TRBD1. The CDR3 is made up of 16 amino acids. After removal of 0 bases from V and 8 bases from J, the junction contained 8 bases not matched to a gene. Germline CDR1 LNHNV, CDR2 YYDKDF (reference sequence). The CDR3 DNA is TGTGCCACCAGCAGAGACGGGACAGGGTTCAGGTATGAGCAGTTCTTC. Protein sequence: CATSRDGTGFRYEQFF.